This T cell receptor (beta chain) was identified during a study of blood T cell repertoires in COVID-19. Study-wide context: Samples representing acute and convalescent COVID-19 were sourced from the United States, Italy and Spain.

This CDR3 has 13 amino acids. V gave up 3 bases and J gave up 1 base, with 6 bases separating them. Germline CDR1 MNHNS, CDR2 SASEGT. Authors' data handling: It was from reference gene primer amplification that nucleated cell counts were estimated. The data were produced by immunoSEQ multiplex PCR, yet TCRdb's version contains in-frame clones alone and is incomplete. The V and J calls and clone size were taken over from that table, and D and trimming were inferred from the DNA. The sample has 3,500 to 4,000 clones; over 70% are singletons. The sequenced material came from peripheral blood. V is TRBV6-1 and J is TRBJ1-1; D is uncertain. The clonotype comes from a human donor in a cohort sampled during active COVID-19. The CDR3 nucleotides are TGTGCCAGCAGTGACCGGGAGAACACTGAAGCTTTCTTT. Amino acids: CASSDRENTEAFF.